This T cell receptor (beta chain) was observed in a study of cytomegalovirus exposure and HLA in healthy donors (dated by TCRdb to about 2017). Describing the broader study: In an earlier analysis of around 540 of the donors, 276 Gb of sequence data and some 100 million unique TCR beta sequences from 150 million to 200 million T cells were reported. Typing coverage varied by locus: about 629-640 donors for A, B, C, DRB1 and DQB1; approximately 500 for DQA1; more than 600 for DPA1; more than 450 for DPB1. Every repertoire in the discovery cohort had been generated on one and the same sequencing platform. The study profiled the T cell repertoires of hundreds of subjects by immunosequencing and related them to cytomegalovirus serostatus. Genome-wide SNP genotypes for about 60% of the 666 donors were used in a later genetic analysis, which treated that subset as a discovery cohort. A separate validation cohort of roughly 130 different subjects was used in addition to the 666-subject first cohort. Donor age, sex, ethnicity and CMV serostatus were collected together with the repertoire data. In an earlier analysis of around 540 of the donors, high-throughput TCR beta sequencing was used to judge whether each TCR beta V gene segment behaved as functional or pseudogenic. Class I and class II HLA loci were covered by the typing at four-digit resolution. Rather than drawing on any new phenotypic data, the later analysis identified candidate immune exposures from TCR beta sequences and the way those sequences occurred across donors. A handful of DR-DQ haplotypes were handled as single units for association and clustering because linkage in the cohort was strong. Across about 380 genotyped donors of the cohort, an average of approximately 200,000 unique TCR beta nucleotide sequences per donor were sequenced, and roughly 18% of those sequences were non-productive. The study aimed to test whether signatures of past pathogen exposure could be identified by cataloging public T cell receptors. A later analysis re-analyzed previously published TCR beta repertoires from hundreds of donors and added high-resolution HLA genotyping to study TCR occurrence patterns. An early release that covered about 600 HLA-typed donors contained approximately 300 gigabases of sequencing data and approximately 85 million unique TCR sequences. The genetic ancestry cluster associated with self-reported Caucasian donors included roughly 84% of the roughly 380 genotyped donors. High-throughput TCR immunosequencing, statistical association of individual TCRs with disease status, and machine learning were combined to predict cytomegalovirus infection status. Study-wide conclusions, independent of this receptor: Most CMV-associated TCR beta chains appeared to be HLA-restricted in a later analysis, and the HLA associations seemed to be driven largely by CMV exposure. Roughly 15 rarely observed V segments, including chromosome 9 orphons, were excluded from the earlier analysis of approximately 600 of the donors because counts were too low. Compared with the 666-donor mean, donors in an Asian-associated ancestry cluster had fewer N-insertions in productive TCRs, according to a later genetic analysis. Some IMGT-functional V segments, including TRBV6-2 and TRBV6-3, could not be distinguished by the 87-base-pair reads and were therefore excluded. According to the authors, the approach could potentially be generalized to other disease states and immunological phenotypes. When HLA alleles, especially DR and DQ, strongly co-occurred, TCR associations were difficult to assign to individual alleles. Broadly in line with IMGT annotations, most TCR beta V segments showed up in productive rearrangements about 90% or about 30% of the time in an earlier analysis of several hundred of the donors. Because some donors lacked HLA typing at each locus, the association tests relied only on the typed subset. Sequencing depth was assumed to be roughly uniform across donors in the presence/absence analyses, though that assumption may not hold. Most TCR sequences were observed very rarely across donors, whereas some public TCRs were present in many individuals. Immune exposure information for the cohort was limited to CMV serostatus. A further reported finding was that TCR beta sequences accurately predicted the HLA-A and HLA-B alleles for most subjects in the first cohort. According to a later analysis, TCR association rates differed among HLA loci, with DRB1 alleles showing the most associated TCRs and HLA-C alleles showing the fewest. A total of around 150 TCR beta chains were listed by the study as associated with cytomegalovirus. V-gene and J-gene trimming of TCR beta chains was associated with a missense DCLRE1C variant in a later genetic analysis, and the association was replicated in an independent cohort. The classifier was reported to diagnose cytomegalovirus status with high specificity and sensitivity in both the original cohort and the validation cohort. In vitro tests confirmed that a few of the cytomegalovirus-associated TCR beta chains recognize cytomegalovirus antigens. A cluster of highly shared sequence variants was judged likely to be a technical artifact of the sequencing pipeline. At a false discovery rate of 0.05, a later analysis linked under 20,000 TCR beta sequences to specific HLA alleles. Correlated functional status among segregating V segments might reflect linkage disequilibrium, but an unknown experimental factor could not be ruled out. In a later analysis, several top co-occurrence clusters were reported to appear linked to parvovirus B19, influenza, CMV and Epstein-Barr virus. This cohort had only TCR beta chains sequenced, and the lack of alpha or paired-chain data limited which features could be detected. In a later analysis, HLA-associated TCR beta chains were found to be more clonally expanded and to have lower generation probabilities than equally common non-associated chains.

For CDR1 and CDR2, the germline V gene lists SGHRS and YFSETQ. V is cut back by 4 bases and J by 4 bases, with 9 bases in the junction unmatched. Including the terminal cysteine and phenylalanine, the CDR3 comprises 17 residues. This entry keeps only the CDR3 DNA: 51 bases, framed from base 1. The cohort comprised under 700 healthy bone marrow donors. At the time of sampling, every cohort member was nominally healthy, though immune exposures that went unrecorded were likely present. The donor tested CMV seropositive and was one of the 289 seropositive cohort members. Each donor provided a peripheral blood sample, and peripheral blood mononuclear cells were used for TCR beta sequencing. Genomic DNA extraction from the blood cell samples was performed with the Qiagen DNeasy Blood Extraction Kit. Of note for this clone: The antigen this receptor binds is unknown. No qualities accompany the bases; no much larger clone lies one base away.

The library was generated by the immunoSEQ multiplex PCR assay. The multiplex PCR relied on a mix of 60 forward primers for TCR Vbeta segments and 13 reverse primers for TCR Jbeta segments. A multiplex PCR assay on genomic DNA amplified the CDR3 region of rearranged TCR beta genes. On the Illumina HiSeq System, the amplified TCR beta libraries were sequenced as 87-base-pair reads. The paper's processing steps were these. A later analysis tallied some 79 million unique TCR beta chains across the 666 repertoires, and approximately 9.9 million of those chains were shared by two or more donors. A nearest-neighbor algorithm error-corrected the raw reads and collapsed the reads into unique sequences, merging closely related sequences to remove PCR and sequencing errors. CDR3 sequences were aligned to IMGT reference sequences to assign V, D and J gene segments. For a sequence to be retained, a match of at least six nucleotides to both a V gene segment and a J gene segment was required. A rearrangement counted as productive if the CDR3 had no stop codons and remained in frame with V and J, and every other rearrangement counted as non-productive. Following IMGT convention, CDR3 was defined as the stretch from the second conserved V-encoded cysteine up to the conserved J-encoded phenylalanine. Sequences without an unambiguous match to a single V gene segment were excluded from the earlier analysis of several hundred of the donors. In an earlier analysis of around 590 of the donors, a V segment was called functional when productive rearrangements were above 56.7%, and segregating when the standard deviation between donors exceeded 5%. A statistical classification framework was built to diagnose cytomegalovirus status from the catalog of TCR beta chain sequences. A later analysis assigned V and J genes by comparing TCR nucleotide sequences with IMGT/GENE-DB human TR gene sequences. A later analysis assigned CDR3 sequences and most-parsimonious VDJ recombination scenarios with the TCRdist pipeline. In a later analysis, each TCR beta chain was defined by its CDR3 amino acid sequence together with its V-gene family, and reads lacking a unique V-gene family were excluded. As a way to deal with suspected cross-contamination and a sequencing artifact, a later analysis dropped 500 to 700 nucleotide sequences that were highly shared and had low generation probability. In a later analysis, a clonal expansion index for each public chain was calculated from normalized within-repertoire ranks of inferred template counts. In a later analysis, generation probabilities were computed with a VDJ recombination model fitted to out-of-frame rearrangements, and the resulting probabilities were checked against IGoR. Hypergeometric tests were used in a later analysis to score TCR-TCR, TCR-HLA and TCR-CMV co-occurrence, with a repertoire-size bias correction applied to the TCR pairs. To estimate false discovery rates, a later analysis permuted the HLA or CMV assignments 20 times. In a later analysis, co-occurring TCRs were grouped using DBSCAN, and TCRdist sequence similarity was added for clustering within HLA-allele-positive subsets. For co-occurrence clustering, repertoires with fewer than 30,000 or more than 120,000 public chains were excluded, along with four or five repertoires with anomalous nucleotide sharing. Entries here come from immuneACCESS through TCRdb and include only in-frame sequences with V and J called. Some clones fail to appear in such tables; in the studies checked, an unresolved V gene covers under half of the shortfall, and the cause of the remainder is unknown. V, J and clone size were drawn from that table, and D and trimming were deduced from the DNA. The sample table holds fewer than 250,000 clones, of which 75% to 80% were seen once. The ten largest clones represent approximately 2% of the sample.

The chain links TRBV5-1 with TRBJ2-5, with 14 junctional bases fitting TRBD2. Material: PBMCs. This clonotype was sampled from a woman in her thirties in good health and CMV-seropositive. The CDR3 region: CASSLTSGGAGGETQYF. The nucleotide sequence is given as TGCGCCAGCAGCCTGACTAGCGGGGGGGCCGGTGGAGAGACCCAGTACTTC.